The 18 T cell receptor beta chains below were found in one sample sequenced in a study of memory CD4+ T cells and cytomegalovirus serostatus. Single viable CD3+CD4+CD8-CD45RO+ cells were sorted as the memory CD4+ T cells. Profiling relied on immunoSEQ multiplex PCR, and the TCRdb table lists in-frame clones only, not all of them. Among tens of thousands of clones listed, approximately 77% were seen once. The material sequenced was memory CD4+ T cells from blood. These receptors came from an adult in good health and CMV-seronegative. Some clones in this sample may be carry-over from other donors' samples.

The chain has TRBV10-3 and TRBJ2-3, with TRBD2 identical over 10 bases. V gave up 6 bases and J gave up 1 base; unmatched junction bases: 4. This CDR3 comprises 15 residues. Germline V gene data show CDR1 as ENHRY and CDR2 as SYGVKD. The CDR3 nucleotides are TGTGCCATCAGGGGAGGGACTAGCGGCACAGATACGCAGTATTTT. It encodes CAIRGGTSGTDTQYF.

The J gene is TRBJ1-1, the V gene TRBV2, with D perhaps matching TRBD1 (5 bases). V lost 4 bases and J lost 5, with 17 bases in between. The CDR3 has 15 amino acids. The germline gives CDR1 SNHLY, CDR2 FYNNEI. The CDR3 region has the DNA TGTGCCAGCAGTGGCTTTGACAGTGGGTCTACTGAAGCTTTCTTT. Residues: CASSGFDSGSTEAFF.

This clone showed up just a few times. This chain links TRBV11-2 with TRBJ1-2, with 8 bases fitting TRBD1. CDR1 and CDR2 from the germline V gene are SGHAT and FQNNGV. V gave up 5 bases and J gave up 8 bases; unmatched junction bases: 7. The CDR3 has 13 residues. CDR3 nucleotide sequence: TGTGCCAGCAGCCGGGGACAGGCTGAGGGCTACACCTTC. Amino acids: CASSRGQAEGYTF.

CDR3 DNA: TGTGCCAGCAGGGCTGGAGGATTGACCGGGGAGCTGTTTTTT. This translates into CASRAGGLTGELFF. The chain links TRBV6-1 to TRBJ2-2, with TRBD2 as a possible D gene (5 bases). The CDR3 loop spans 14 amino acids. The germline gives CDR1 MNHNS, CDR2 SASEGT. The V end was cut by 6 bases, the J end by 5 bases, with 13 bases between.

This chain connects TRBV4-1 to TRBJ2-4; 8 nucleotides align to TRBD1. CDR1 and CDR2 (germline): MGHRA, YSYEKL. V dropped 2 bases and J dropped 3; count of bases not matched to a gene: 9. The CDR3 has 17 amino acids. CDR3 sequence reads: CASSQFGGTGDKNIQYF. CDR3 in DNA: TGCGCCAGCAGCCAATTTGGAGGGACAGGAGACAAAAACATTCAGTACTTC.

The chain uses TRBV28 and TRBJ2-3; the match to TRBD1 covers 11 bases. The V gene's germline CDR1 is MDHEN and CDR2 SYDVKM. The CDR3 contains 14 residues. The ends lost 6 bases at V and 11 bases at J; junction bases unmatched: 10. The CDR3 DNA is TGTGCCAGCAGGAAGGGGACAGGGGGAAGTGGGCAGTATTTT. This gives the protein CASRKGTGGSGQYF.

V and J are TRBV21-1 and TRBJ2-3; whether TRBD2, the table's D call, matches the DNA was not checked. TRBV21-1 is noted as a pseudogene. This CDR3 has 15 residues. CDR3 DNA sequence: TGTGCCAGCAAAGGGGGGGATGAATGCACAGATACGCAGTATTTT. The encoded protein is CASKGGDECTDTQYF.

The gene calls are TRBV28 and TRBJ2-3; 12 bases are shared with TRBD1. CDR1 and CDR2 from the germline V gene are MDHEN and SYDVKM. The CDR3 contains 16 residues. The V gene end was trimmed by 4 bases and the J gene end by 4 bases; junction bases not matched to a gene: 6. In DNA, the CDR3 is TGTGCCAGCAGTTCCTCCGGGACAGGGGGCGCAGATACGCAGTATTTT. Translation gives CASSSSGTGGADTQYF.

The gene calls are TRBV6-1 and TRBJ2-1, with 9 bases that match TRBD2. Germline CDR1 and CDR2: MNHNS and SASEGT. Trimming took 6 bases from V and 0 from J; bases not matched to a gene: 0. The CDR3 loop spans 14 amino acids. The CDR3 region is CASRGLASYNEQFF. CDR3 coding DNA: TGTGCCAGCAGGGGACTAGCCTCCTACAATGAGCAGTTCTTC.

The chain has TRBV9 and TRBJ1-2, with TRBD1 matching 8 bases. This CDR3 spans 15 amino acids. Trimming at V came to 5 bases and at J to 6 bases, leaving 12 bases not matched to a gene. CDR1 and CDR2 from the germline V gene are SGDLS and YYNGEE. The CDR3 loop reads CASSPAFGTGDGYTF. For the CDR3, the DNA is TGTGCCAGCAGTCCGGCGTTTGGGACAGGCGATGGCTACACCTTC.

CDR3 sequence (DNA): TGTGCCACCAGCAGAGATGAGAAGAGACTAGTTACCTACGAGCAGTACTTC. Protein sequence: CATSRDEKRLVTYEQYF. The rearrangement links TRBV15 to TRBJ2-7; a weak D match, TRBD2 (6 bases). CDR1 LNHNV and CDR2 YYDKDF come from the germline V gene (reference sequence). Trimming left V 0 bases short and J 2 bases short, with 17 bases between. CDR3 length: 17 amino acids.

The CDR3 is CASNTGGTGANVLTF. The CDR3 DNA reads TGTGCCAGCAATACAGGGGGAACTGGGGCCAACGTCCTGACTTTC. The rearrangement joins TRBV4-2 to TRBJ2-6; TRBD1 matches 8 bases. V shed 7 bases, J shed 2 bases, and the junction held 4 bases outside the gene matches. CDR3 length: 15 amino acids. CDR1 and CDR2 (germline): LGHNA, YNFKEQ.

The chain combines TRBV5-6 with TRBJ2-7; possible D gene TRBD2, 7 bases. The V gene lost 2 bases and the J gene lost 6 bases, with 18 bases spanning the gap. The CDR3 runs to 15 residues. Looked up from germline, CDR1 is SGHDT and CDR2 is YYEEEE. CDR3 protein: CASSLKRGGGLEQYF. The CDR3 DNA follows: TGTGCCAGCAGCTTAAAGCGGGGAGGGGGACTCGAGCAGTACTTC.

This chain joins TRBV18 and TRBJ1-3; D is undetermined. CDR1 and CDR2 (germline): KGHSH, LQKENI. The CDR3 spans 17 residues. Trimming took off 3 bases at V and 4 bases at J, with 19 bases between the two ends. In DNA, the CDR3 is TGTGCCAGCTCACCCCTCGGCGCGGGATCGAGAGGAAACACCATATATTTT. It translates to CASSPLGAGSRGNTIYF.

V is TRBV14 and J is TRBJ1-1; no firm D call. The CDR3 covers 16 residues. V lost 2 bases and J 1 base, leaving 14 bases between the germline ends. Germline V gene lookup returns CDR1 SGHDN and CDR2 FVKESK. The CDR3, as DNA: TGTGCCAGCAGCCAATGGACTGGCCAACCGAACACTGAAGCTTTCTTT. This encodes CASSQWTGQPNTEAFF.

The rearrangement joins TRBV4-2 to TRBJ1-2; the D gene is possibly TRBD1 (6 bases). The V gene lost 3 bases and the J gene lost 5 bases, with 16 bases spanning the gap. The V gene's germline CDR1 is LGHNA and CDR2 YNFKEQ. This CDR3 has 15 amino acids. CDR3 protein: CASSQKGEGLYGYTF. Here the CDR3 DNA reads TGTGCCAGCAGCCAGAAGGGGGAGGGCCTATATGGCTACACCTTC.

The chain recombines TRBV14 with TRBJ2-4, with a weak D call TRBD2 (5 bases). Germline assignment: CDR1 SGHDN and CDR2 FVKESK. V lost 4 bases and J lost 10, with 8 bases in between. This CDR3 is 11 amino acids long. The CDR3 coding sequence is TGTGCCAGCAGCCTCTCGGGGATTCAGTACTTC. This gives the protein CASSLSGIQYF.

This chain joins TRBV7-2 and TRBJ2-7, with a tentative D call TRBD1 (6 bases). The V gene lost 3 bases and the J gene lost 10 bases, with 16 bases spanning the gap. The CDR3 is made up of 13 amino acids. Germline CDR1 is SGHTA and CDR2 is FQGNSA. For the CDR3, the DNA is TGTGCCAGCAGCTTTACAGTGGGGGACACTCAGTACTTC. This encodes CASSFTVGDTQYF.